This TCR beta chain was sequenced in a study of long-term antiretroviral therapy in people with HIV. CDR3 size: 16 residues. Germline loops: CDR1 MGHRA, CDR2 YSYEKL. V was trimmed by 3 bases and J by 6 bases, leaving 19 bases between them. Researchers ran immunoSEQ v3.0 at survey level. Profiled with immunoSEQ multiplex PCR; TCRdb holds only in-frame clones, not every one. The sample lists tens of thousands of clones, around 83% seen once, with less than 8% in the top ten. The rearrangement joins TRBV4-1 to TRBJ2-3; D gene uncertain. The sequenced sample was unsorted PBMCs, obtained 1 year after starting antiretroviral therapy. The TCR was taken from a man aged 18 to 30 with HIV. The CDR3 protein is CASSQGRDTGRDTQYF. The CDR3 DNA follows: TGCGCCAGCAGCCAGGGCCGAGACACGGGTAGGGATACGCAGTATTTT.